This TCR beta chain was identified in a study of blood T cell repertoires in COVID-19. Study-wide context: The origin of the acute and convalescent COVID-19 samples was the United States, Italy and Spain. Nucleic acid was either cDNA or gDNA, and it came from T cells, B-cell-depleted T cells, or PBMCs.

Per the study methods: The assay estimated nucleated cells by amplifying reference gene primers. The method was immunoSEQ multiplex PCR; TCRdb's version includes in-frame clones alone and lacks a portion of them. The V and J calls and clone size are taken from that table; D and trimming were inferred from the DNA. The sample has 150,000 to 200,000 clones, around four fifths seen once; the top ten hold 6% to 8%. The germline V gene encodes CDR1 GTSNPN and CDR2 SVGIG (reference sequence). With 4 bases clipped from V and 4 bases from J, the junction kept 9 bases outside the gene matches. CDR3 size: 15 residues.

The clonotype originates from a human donor with acute or convalescent COVID-19. The donor label of this sample is uncertain. This chain links TRBV30 with TRBJ2-2, with TRBD2 identical over 7 bases. Sequenced input: peripheral blood. CDR3 sequence (DNA): TGTGCCTGGATCCGCCGCAGGGAGGGCACCGGGGAGCTGTTTTTT. Its translation is CAWIRRREGTGELFF.